This TCR beta chain was retrieved from a study of cytomegalovirus exposure and HLA in healthy donors. To note about this clone: Its cognate antigen is unknown.

Amplification used 60 Vbeta primers and 13 Jbeta primers. Libraries were prepared by immunoSEQ multiplex PCR; TCRdb keeps only in-frame clonotypes and omits some of them. This table holds more than 90,000 clones, approximately 80% found once. All the people who gave samples were healthy bone marrow donors. Study-level results: Some public TCRs appeared in many individuals, while most sequences were rare. Available immune exposure information was restricted to CMV serostatus only.

The CDR3 runs to 14 residues. CDR1 and CDR2 from the germline V gene are SGHRS and YFSETQ. The V end was cut by 2 bases, the J end by 5 bases, with 10 bases between. Material for sequencing was PBMCs. The sequence derives from a man aged 45-60 years in good health and CMV-seropositive. This chain uses TRBV5-1 with TRBJ1-4; tentative D call: TRBD1 (5 bases). CDR3 protein: CASSLRAGNEKLFF. The CDR3 bases are TGCGCCAGCAGCTTACGGGCAGGGAATGAAAAACTGTTTTTT.